A single sample is the source of the 5 T cell receptor beta chains below, sequenced in a study of human T cells and chemical hapten exposure. A single record per CDR3 protein comes from TCRdb applying MiXCR to the RACE reads. The sample has a few hundred thousand distinct CDR3 sequences, under 6.5% seen once. Time point specified: patch test 2, 6 weeks after DPC sensitization. Specified treatment: therapeutic diphenylcyclopropenone sensitization with weekly scalp DPC. The source was whole blood, collected in connection with sensitization to the hapten diphenylcyclopropenone (DPC). The receptors here all came from a woman aged 18-29 years with alopecia areata. Some clones in this sample may be carry-over from other donors' samples.

This clonotype was seen a few times. The V gene is TRBV3-1, the J gene TRBJ1-3; TRBD1 agrees at 8 bases. The CDR3 consists of 15 residues. J gave up 4 bases and V 2 bases, and 4 bases lay outside the gene matches. Germline CDR1 LGHDT, CDR2 YNNKEL (reference sequence). The CDR3 here is CASSQRTGTGNTIYF. The CDR3 bases are TGTGCCAGCAGCCAACGGACAGGGACAGGAAACACCATATATTTT.

In this sample, this clonotype turned up many times. The chain links TRBV6-5 to TRBJ1-6; D unresolved. The CDR3 is 15 residues long. The ends were cut back, 0 bases at V and 7 bases at J, with 10 bases in the middle. Germline loops: CDR1 MNHEY, CDR2 SVGAGI. CDR3 sequence reads: CASSYSFMGNSPLHF. The DNA of the CDR3 is TGTGCCAGCAGTTACTCATTTATGGGGAATTCACCCCTCCACTTT.

This clonotype was counted many times. The chain joins TRBV20-1 to TRBJ2-5; 9 bases agree with TRBD1. Germline V gene data show CDR1 as DFQATT and CDR2 as SNEGSKA (reference sequence). V dropped 6 bases and J dropped 1; count of bases not matched to a gene: 12. The CDR3 is made up of 16 amino acids. The CDR3 reads CSAPGTGLFSQETQYF. CDR3 sequence (DNA): TGCAGTGCGCCCGGGACAGGGCTCTTCAGCCAAGAGACCCAGTACTTC.

This clonotype was observed many times. V gene TRBV7-2 combines with J gene TRBJ2-2; the match to TRBD1 covers 11 bases. This CDR3 contains 14 residues. The germline V gene encodes CDR1 SGHTA and CDR2 FQGNSA. After removal of 5 bases from V and 6 bases from J, the junction contained 2 bases not matched to a gene. CDR3 sequence: CASSQGQGAGELFF. The DNA for the CDR3 is TGTGCCAGCAGCCAGGGACAGGGGGCCGGGGAGCTGTTTTTT. The full variable domain, rest sourced from reference TRBV7-2 and TRBJ2-2, is GAGVSQSPSNKVTEKGKDVELRCDPISGHTALYWYRQSLGQGLEFLIYFQGNSAPDKSGLPSDRFSAERTGGSVSTLTIQRTQQEDSAVYLCASSQGQGAGELFFGEGSRLTVL.

Only a few counts were recorded for this clonotype. The CDR3: CASVPGSQETQYF. The CDR3 nucleotides read TGTGCCAGCGTCCCGGGGTCACAAGAGACCCAGTACTTC. The rearrangement links TRBV7-2 to TRBJ2-5; D perhaps matches TRBD2 (5 bases). The germline V gene has CDR1 SGHTA and CDR2 FQGNSA. V shed 8 bases and J shed 2 bases, with 12 bases lying between them. This CDR3 has 13 residues.